A selection of T cell receptor beta chains follows, all from one sample in a study of cytomegalovirus exposure and HLA in healthy donors. Data came from immunoSEQ multiplex PCR; TCRdb stores just in-frame clones and leaves some out. The sample shows 200,000 or so clones, roughly 84% of them seen only once. The sequenced material came from PBMCs. The receptors come from a man aged 50-59 years in good health and CMV-seronegative. Both conserved end residues are part of each CDR3. A D gene is named only where the DNA matches it firmly. Size is omitted from some rows. Given values are once, few, many or a class for expanded clones.

V: TRBV7-6; size: NA; J: TRBJ2-7; D: NA; CDR3: CASSFAESSYEQYF; DNA: TGTGCCAGCAGCTTCGCGGAAAGCTCCTACGAGCAGTACTTC
V: TRBV28; size: once; J: TRBJ1-4; D: NA; CDR3: CASSSLGPAKNEKLFF; DNA: TGTGCCAGCAGTAGTCTTGGGCCAGCTAAAAATGAAAAACTGTTTTTT
V: TRBV7-3; size: NA; J: TRBJ2-5; D: TRBD1; CDR3: CASSLGTGGRETQYF; DNA: TGTGCCAGCAGCCTGGGGACAGGGGGGAGGGAGACCCAGTACTTC
V: TRBV5-1; size: NA; J: TRBJ2-7; D: NA; CDR3: CASSFGQSSYEQYF; DNA: TGCGCCAGCAGCTTTGGGCAGAGCTCCTACGAGCAGTACTTC
V: TRBV19; size: NA; J: TRBJ1-1; D: NA; CDR3: CASSVLTSYMNTEAFF; DNA: TGTGCCAGTAGTGTCTTGACATCCTATATGAACACTGAAGCTTTCTTT
V: TRBV7-8; size: NA; J: TRBJ2-7; D: TRBD1; CDR3: CASSLLDRGAYEQYF; DNA: TGTGCCAGCAGCTTATTAGACAGGGGGGCCTACGAGCAGTACTTC
V: TRBV6-5; size: NA; J: TRBJ1-2; D: TRBD1; CDR3: CASSPGTELYGYTF; DNA: TGTGCCAGCAGCCCCGGGACAGAACTGTATGGCTACACCTTC
V: TRBV6-6; size: NA; J: TRBJ1-2; D: TRBD1; CDR3: CASSYSSQGAFGYTF; DNA: TGTGCCAGCAGTTACTCGAGTCAGGGGGCTTTCGGCTACACCTTC
V: TRBV27; size: NA; J: TRBJ2-3; D: TRBD2; CDR3: CASSLSEVLVAGATDTQYF; DNA: TGTGCCAGCAGTTTAAGTGAGGTTTTGGTAGCGGGAGCCACAGATACGCAGTATTTT
V: TRBV5-1; size: few; J: TRBJ2-7; D: TRBD2; CDR3: CASSQTSGDIYEQYF; DNA: TGCGCCAGCAGCCAGACTAGCGGGGATATCTACGAGCAGTACTTC
V: TRBV19; size: NA; J: TRBJ2-1; D: NA; CDR3: CASNHRESSYNEQFF; DNA: TGTGCCAGTAACCACAGGGAAAGCTCCTACAATGAGCAGTTCTTC
V: TRBV13; size: NA; J: TRBJ1-1; D: TRBD1; CDR3: CASSDRDRMNTEAFF; DNA: TGTGCCAGCAGCGACCGGGACAGAATGAACACTGAAGCTTTCTTT
V: TRBV7-2; size: once; J: TRBJ2-3; D: TRBD2; CDR3: CASSPSGRASDTQYF; DNA: TGTGCCAGCAGCCCTAGCGGGAGGGCCTCAGATACGCAGTATTTT
V: TRBV6-6; size: many; J: TRBJ2-2; D: TRBD2; CDR3: CASSSGGNTGELFF; DNA: TGTGCCAGCTCGAGCGGGGGAAACACCGGGGAGCTGTTTTTT
V: TRBV5-6; size: NA; J: TRBJ1-4; D: NA; CDR3: CASSLGAGKGEKLFF; DNA: TGTGCCAGCAGCTTGGGGGCAGGGAAAGGTGAAAAACTGTTTTTT
V: TRBV6-1; size: few; J: TRBJ2-2; D: NA; CDR3: CASSVVGGNTGELFF; DNA: TGTGCCAGCAGCGTTGTCGGCGGAAACACCGGGGAGCTGTTTTTT
V: TRBV20-1; size: NA; J: TRBJ1-5; D: NA; CDR3: CSASENQPQHF; DNA: TGCAGTGCTAGCGAGAATCAGCCCCAGCATTTT
V: TRBV11-2; size: NA; J: TRBJ2-2; D: NA; CDR3: CASSLVYRAAGELFF; DNA: TGTGCCAGCAGCTTAGTATACAGGGCGGCCGGGGAGCTGTTTTTT
V: TRBV28; size: NA; J: TRBJ2-7; D: TRBD1; CDR3: CASRDAGTGGYEQYF; DNA: TGTGCCAGCAGAGACGCCGGGACAGGGGGCTACGAGCAGTACTTC
V: TRBV9; size: NA; J: TRBJ2-3; D: TRBD1; CDR3: CASSTPRQDRGSTDTQYF; DNA: TGTGCCAGCAGTACCCCCAGGCAGGACAGGGGTTCAACAGATACGCAGTATTTT
V: TRBV5-4; size: NA; J: TRBJ2-2; D: NA; CDR3: CASSFGGRAGTGELFF; DNA: TGTGCCAGCAGCTTCGGGGGGCGGGCAGGCACCGGGGAGCTGTTTTTT
V: TRBV7-9; size: NA; J: TRBJ2-7; D: NA; CDR3: CASSLGGTPVNEQYF; DNA: TGTGCCAGCAGCTTAGGGGGGACACCGGTTAACGAGCAGTACTTC
V: TRBV5-1; size: NA; J: TRBJ2-2; D: NA; CDR3: CASSLEAGATGELFF; DNA: TGCGCCAGCAGCTTGGAAGCGGGTGCCACCGGGGAGCTGTTTTTT
V: TRBV30; size: NA; J: TRBJ1-5; D: NA; CDR3: CAWSRNRVNQPQHF; DNA: TGTGCCTGGAGTAGGAACAGGGTGAATCAGCCCCAGCATTTT
V: TRBV18; size: NA; J: TRBJ2-3; D: TRBD2; CDR3: CASSPHRPGLAGGPPSTDTQYF; DNA: TGTGCCAGCTCACCACATCGCCCGGGACTAGCGGGAGGGCCCCCTAGCACAGATACGCAGTATTTT
V: TRBV27; size: NA; J: TRBJ1-2; D: NA; CDR3: CASSLEGRGLNYGYTF; DNA: TGTGCCAGCAGTTTAGAGGGCAGGGGCCTTAACTATGGCTACACCTTC
V: TRBV11-3; size: few; J: TRBJ2-7; D: TRBD1; CDR3: CASSPRDRSYEQYF; DNA: TGTGCCAGCAGTCCCAGGGACAGGTCCTACGAGCAGTACTTC
V: TRBV29-1; size: NA; J: TRBJ2-7; D: TRBD1; CDR3: CSVSRQGRAEEQYF; DNA: TGCAGCGTGTCCCGACAGGGTCGAGCGGAAGAGCAGTACTTC
V: TRBV19; size: NA; J: TRBJ2-7; D: TRBD1; CDR3: CASSWGTGVVYEQYF; DNA: TGTGCCAGTAGTTGGGGGACAGGGGTGGTGTACGAGCAGTACTTC
V: TRBV5-1; size: NA; J: TRBJ1-5; D: TRBD1; CDR3: CASSPGTGAQPQHF; DNA: TGCGCCAGCAGCCCCGGGACAGGGGCCCAGCCCCAGCATTTT
V: TRBV7-2; size: few; J: TRBJ2-1; D: NA; CDR3: CASSLRLDRARQGNEQFF; DNA: TGTGCCAGCAGCCTGAGACTAGATAGGGCCAGGCAGGGCAATGAGCAGTTCTTC
V: TRBV14; size: NA; J: TRBJ1-6; D: NA; CDR3: CASSQDFYNSPLHF; DNA: TGTGCCAGCAGCCAGGACTTCTATAATTCACCCCTCCACTTT
V: TRBV4-1; size: NA; J: TRBJ1-2; D: TRBD1; CDR3: CASSHPPGSGTGVGHGYTF; DNA: TGCGCCAGCAGCCATCCCCCCGGGTCCGGGACAGGGGTTGGACATGGCTACACCTTC
V: TRBV6-5; size: NA; J: TRBJ2-7; D: TRBD1; CDR3: CASSSSGTGYEQYF; DNA: TGTGCCAGCAGTTCCTCCGGGACAGGATACGAGCAGTACTTC
V: TRBV9; size: NA; J: TRBJ2-5; D: NA; CDR3: CASSVGHLQETQYF; DNA: TGTGCCAGCAGCGTGGGACACCTCCAAGAGACCCAGTACTTC
V: TRBV5-1; size: few; J: TRBJ2-3; D: NA; CDR3: CASSSVVRSTDTQYF; DNA: TGCGCCAGCAGCTCGGTGGTCAGGAGCACAGATACGCAGTATTTT
V: TRBV19; size: few; J: TRBJ1-1; D: TRBD1; CDR3: CASSIDRDGPEAFF; DNA: TGTGCCAGTAGTATCGACAGGGATGGGCCTGAAGCTTTCTTT
V: TRBV30; size: NA; J: TRBJ2-5; D: NA; CDR3: CAWSFSVVRGTQYF; DNA: TGTGCCTGGAGTTTTAGCGTAGTTCGGGGGACCCAGTACTTC
V: TRBV5-1; size: few; J: TRBJ2-5; D: NA; CDR3: CASSPRHRTVREETQYF; DNA: TGCGCCAGCAGCCCCCGACACCGGACTGTACGTGAAGAGACCCAGTACTTC
V: TRBV19; size: NA; J: TRBJ2-3; D: TRBD1; CDR3: CASSMGQGRFDTQYF; DNA: TGTGCCAGTAGTATGGGACAGGGGAGATTTGATACGCAGTATTTT
V: TRBV4-1; size: NA; J: TRBJ2-3; D: TRBD2; CDR3: CASSQVASGRGTDTQYF; DNA: TGCGCCAGCAGCCAAGTCGCTAGCGGAAGGGGCACAGATACGCAGTATTTT
V: TRBV18; size: once; J: TRBJ2-7; D: NA; CDR3: CASSPGQSEQYF; DNA: TGTGCCAGCTCACCCGGACAGAGCGAGCAGTACTTC
V: TRBV30; size: NA; J: TRBJ2-1; D: NA; CDR3: CAFSRGSSYNEQFF; DNA: TGTGCCTTTAGTAGGGGGAGCTCCTACAATGAGCAGTTCTTC
V: TRBV9; size: NA; J: TRBJ2-3; D: TRBD2; CDR3: CASSVASGSEDTQYF; DNA: TGTGCCAGCAGCGTAGCTAGCGGGAGTGAAGATACGCAGTATTTT
V: TRBV29-1; size: few; J: TRBJ1-1; D: TRBD1; CDR3: CSVSGTGDTEAFF; DNA: TGCAGCGTGTCCGGGACAGGGGACACTGAAGCTTTCTTT
V: TRBV29-1; size: NA; J: TRBJ2-1; D: TRBD2; CDR3: CSVGLAGASYNEQFF; DNA: TGCAGCGTGGGACTAGCGGGGGCTTCCTACAATGAGCAGTTCTTC
V: TRBV5-1; size: NA; J: TRBJ2-5; D: NA; CDR3: CASSPSQETQYF; DNA: TGCGCCAGCAGCCCCTCCCAAGAGACCCAGTACTTC
V: TRBV7-9; size: NA; J: TRBJ1-4; D: NA; CDR3: CASSLVQGNEKLFF; DNA: TGTGCCAGCAGCTTGGTGCAGGGTAATGAAAAACTGTTTTTT
V: TRBV11-2; size: once; J: TRBJ2-7; D: TRBD2; CDR3: CASSPGDRGLAGVEQYF; DNA: TGTGCCAGCAGCCCAGGGGACCGGGGACTAGCGGGAGTTGAGCAGTACTTC
V: TRBV19; size: NA; J: TRBJ2-3; D: TRBD2; CDR3: CASSIDTSGSVDTQYF; DNA: TGTGCCAGTAGTATAGATACTAGCGGGAGTGTTGATACGCAGTATTTT
V: TRBV19; size: NA; J: TRBJ1-3; D: NA; CDR3: CASQGIIENTIYF; DNA: TGTGCCAGTCAGGGGATAATCGAAAACACCATATATTTT
V: TRBV2; size: NA; J: TRBJ2-7; D: TRBD2; CDR3: CASSEEASGTYYEQYF; DNA: TGTGCCAGCAGTGAAGAGGCTAGCGGGACTTACTACGAGCAGTACTTC
V: TRBV10-3; size: NA; J: TRBJ2-7; D: NA; CDR3: CAISESNNNAGWYEQYF; DNA: TGTGCCATCAGTGAGTCGAACAATAATGCTGGCTGGTACGAGCAGTACTTC
V: TRBV2; size: NA; J: TRBJ2-2; D: NA; CDR3: CASTGSPLNTGELFF; DNA: TGTGCCAGCACCGGGAGCCCCCTAAACACCGGGGAGCTGTTTTTT
V: TRBV6-5; size: NA; J: TRBJ2-7; D: NA; CDR3: CASSKQGYEQYF; DNA: TGTGCCAGCAGTAAACAGGGTTACGAGCAGTACTTC
V: TRBV30; size: NA; J: TRBJ1-5; D: NA; CDR3: CAWSAGSNQPQHF; DNA: TGTGCCTGGAGTGCCGGTAGCAATCAGCCCCAGCATTTT
V: TRBV7-8; size: NA; J: TRBJ2-7; D: TRBD2; CDR3: CASSLALGGDSYEQYF; DNA: TGTGCCAGCAGCTTAGCGTTGGGGGGGGACTCCTACGAGCAGTACTTC
V: TRBV29-1; size: NA; J: TRBJ2-1; D: TRBD2; CDR3: CSVAGVLAGVFNEQFF; DNA: TGCAGCGTTGCGGGGGTACTAGCGGGAGTGTTCAATGAGCAGTTCTTC
V: TRBV2; size: NA; J: TRBJ1-1; D: NA; CDR3: CASSEVGRGTEAFF; DNA: TGTGCCAGCAGTGAAGTAGGCAGGGGAACTGAAGCTTTCTTT